Each of the 21 T cell receptor beta chains below was sequenced from the same sample in a study of blood T cell repertoires in COVID-19. Libraries were prepared by immunoSEQ multiplex PCR; TCRdb keeps only in-frame clonotypes and omits some of them. The sample records 150,000 to 170,000 clones, 65% to 90% being singletons. Sequencing used peripheral blood. The receptor set was obtained from an older woman with COVID-19, enrolled during active disease.

The V call is TRBV6-5, the J call TRBJ1-2; 10 bases agree with TRBD1. The length of the CDR3 is 13 residues. CDR1 is MNHEY, CDR2 SVGAGI, per germline. Unmatched junction bases numbered 5, after V lost 6 bases and J lost 7 bases. CDR3: CASRTGGLGGYTF. The DNA of the CDR3 is TGTGCCAGCAGGACAGGGGGCCTCGGTGGCTACACCTTC.

The chain uses TRBV6-6 and TRBJ1-1; 11 nucleotides agree with TRBD1. The CDR3 has 17 amino acids. The germline V gene has CDR1 MNHNY and CDR2 SVGAGI (reference sequence). V dropped 5 bases and J dropped 4; count of bases not matched to a gene: 12. The CDR3 reads CASSQPKPGTGGTEAFF. In DNA, the CDR3 is TGTGCCAGCAGTCAACCAAAACCAGGGACAGGGGGCACTGAAGCTTTCTTT.

This clone has a single count. This chain links TRBV10-3 with TRBJ2-5; 14 positions match TRBD2. CDR1 ENHRY and CDR2 SYGVKD come from the germline V gene. V shed 4 bases and J 5 bases; nucleotides not matched to a gene: 3. This CDR3 contains 15 residues. This CDR3 is CAISGGTSGSETQYF. In nucleotides, the CDR3 is TGTGCCATCAGTGGCGGGACTAGCGGGAGCGAGACCCAGTACTTC.

J is TRBJ1-6 and V is TRBV6-2 or TRBV6-3; TRBD1 might be the D (6 bases). V gave up 5 bases and J gave up 9 bases, with 17 bases separating them. Germline V lookup: CDR1 MNHEY, CDR2 SVGEGT. This CDR3 region has 15 residues. This chain's CDR3 is CASSDPRGASSPLHF. CDR3 DNA: TGTGCCAGCAGTGACCCCCGGGGGGCGAGTTCACCCCTCCACTTT.

In DNA, the CDR3 is TGTGCCAGCAGCCAAGATTCAACGAGGGACACTGAAGCTTTCTTT. Translation gives CASSQDSTRDTEAFF. This chain links TRBV14 with TRBJ1-1; D is unclear. The CDR3 length is 15 residues. Trimming took 0 bases from V and 3 from J, leaving 11 bases between them. Germline CDR1 and CDR2: SGHDN and FVKESK.

This clone was picked up one time. The chain couples TRBV5-6 to TRBJ2-7; TRBD1 matches 8 bases. Unmatched junction bases numbered 5, after V lost 0 bases and J lost 3 bases. There are 15 residues in the CDR3. In germline, CDR1 is SGHDT, CDR2 YYEEEE. The CDR3 protein is CASSLGGQGGYEQYF. The CDR3 DNA follows: TGTGCCAGCAGCTTGGGAGGACAGGGAGGCTACGAGCAGTACTTC.

The chain joins TRBV2 to TRBJ1-5; D unresolved. This CDR3 comprises 14 residues. V dropped 3 bases and J dropped 4 bases, with 10 bases sitting between them. Germline V lookup: CDR1 SNHLY, CDR2 FYNNEI. Written as DNA, the CDR3 is TGTGCCAGCAGTGACCCAGGTCGGAATCAGCCCCAGCATTTT. Translation gives CASSDPGRNQPQHF.

The chain joins TRBV14 to TRBJ2-5; no firm D call. The V and J ends lost 2 bases and 0 bases respectively, with 10 bases between them. This CDR3 spans 15 amino acids. The germline gives CDR1 SGHDN, CDR2 FVKESK. Written as DNA, the CDR3 is TGTGCCAGCAGCCAAACAGTAACGGACCAAGAGACCCAGTACTTC. This gives the protein CASSQTVTDQETQYF.

The chain joins TRBV24-1 to TRBJ1-5; possible D gene TRBD1, 6 bases. From germline, CDR1 is KGHDR and CDR2 SFDVKD. The ends were cut back, 5 bases at V and 1 base at J, with 20 bases in the middle. The CDR3 runs 18 residues. CDR3 in DNA: TGTGCCACCAGTGTAGGCAGGGGAACGGGTCGAAGCAATCAGCCCCAGCATTTT. It encodes CATSVGRGTGRSNQPQHF.

The J gene is TRBJ1-6, the V gene TRBV18; tentatively, D is TRBD1 (5 bases). Germline lookup yields CDR1 KGHSH and CDR2 LQKENI. V lost 8 bases and J 8 bases, leaving 13 bases between the germline ends. The CDR3 extends over 13 amino acids. The CDR3 nucleotides are TGTGCCAGCCGGGGGGGTTTGGATTCACCCCTCCACTTT. Encoded protein: CASRGGLDSPLHF.

The chain carries TRBV2 and TRBJ1-4; 10 bases are a match to TRBD1. This CDR3 comprises 14 residues. V lost 7 bases to trimming and J lost 5 bases; unmatched junction nucleotides: 4. CDR1 is SNHLY, CDR2 FYNNEI, per germline. The CDR3 nucleotides are TGTGCCAGCACTCCGGACAGGGGGAATGAAAAACTGTTTTTT. Protein product: CASTPDRGNEKLFF. Full variable domain (outside the CDR3, taken from reference TRBV2 and TRBJ1-4): EPEVTQTPSHQVTQMGQEVILRCVPISNHLYFYWYRQILGQKVEFLVSFYNNEISEKSEIFDDQFSVERPDGSNFTLKIRSTKLEDSAMYFCASTPDRGNEKLFFGSGTQLSVL.

This chain joins TRBV13 and TRBJ2-1, with D uncertain. Germline assignment: CDR1 PRHDT and CDR2 FYEKMQ (reference sequence). V shed 1 base and J shed 6 bases, with 16 bases lying between them. The CDR3 runs 16 residues. Here the CDR3 reads CASSLALPTSVNEQFF. In nucleotides, the CDR3 is TGTGCCAGCAGCTTAGCCCTCCCTACTTCTGTCAATGAGCAGTTCTTC.

The J gene is TRBJ2-3, the V gene TRBV2, with D possibly TRBD1 on 5 matching bases. Germline values: CDR1 SNHLY, CDR2 FYNNEI. This CDR3 spans 15 amino acids. V shed 2 bases and J shed 0 bases, with 9 bases lying between them. The CDR3 loop reads CASSEYQGSTDTQYF. Written as DNA, the CDR3 is TGTGCCAGCAGTGAATACCAGGGCAGCACAGATACGCAGTATTTT.

The genes are TRBV11-2 and TRBJ2-1; the match to TRBD2 covers 11 bases. The V segment lost 6 bases and the J segment 2 bases; nucleotides outside the gene matches: 12. The CDR3 is made up of 18 amino acids. Germline V gene lookup returns CDR1 SGHAT and CDR2 FQNNGV. The CDR3 bases are TGTGCCAGCAGGAGCCTCTTTAGCGGGAGGGCCGCCTACAATGAGCAGTTCTTC. Translation gives CASRSLFSGRAAYNEQFF.

This chain links TRBV11-2 with TRBJ2-1; D remains unclear. Trimming shortened V by 3 bases and J by 0 bases, and 12 bases separated the two germline ends. Germline values: CDR1 SGHAT, CDR2 FQNNGV. CDR3 length: 16 residues. Here the CDR3 reads CASSLFTVSSYNEQFF. CDR3 in DNA: TGTGCCAGCAGCTTGTTCACAGTTAGCTCCTACAATGAGCAGTTCTTC. Based on the CDR3 plus reference TRBV11-2 and TRBJ2-1, the full variable domain is EAGVAQSPRYKIIEKRQSVAFWCNPISGHATLYWYQQILGQGPKLLIQFQNNGVVDDSQLPKDRFSAERLKGVDSTLKIQPAKLEDSAVYLCASSLFTVSSYNEQFFGPGTRLTVL.

The V gene is TRBV5-6, the J gene TRBJ2-1; TRBD2 matches at 7 bases. CDR3 size: 16 residues. Germline V gene sequence: CDR1 SGHDT, CDR2 YYEEEE. Losses at the gene ends were 3 bases for V and 2 bases for J; bases not matched to a gene: 8. The DNA of the CDR3 is TGTGCCAGCAGCTGGAGAGCGGGAAACCCCTACAATGAGCAGTTCTTC. It codes for CASSWRAGNPYNEQFF.

Points on this clone: This specimen includes other DNA sequences encoding the same CDR3. V is TRBV15 and J is TRBJ2-2, with 7 positions matching TRBD2. J gave up 5 bases and V 9 bases, and 0 bases lay outside the gene matches. CDR3 length: 11 residues. In germline, CDR1 is LNHNV, CDR2 YYDKDF (reference sequence). CDR3 coding DNA: TGTGCCACGGGGGGGACCGGGGAGCTGTTTTTT. Translating it yields CATGGTGELFF.

This chain uses TRBV7-9 with TRBJ2-5; possible D gene TRBD2, 6 bases. CDR3 length: 15 residues. Per the germline V gene, CDR1 is SEHNR and CDR2 is FQNEAQ (reference sequence). The V end lost 3 bases, the J end lost 1 base, and 12 bases lay between the germline ends. The CDR3 loop reads CASSLDGGAQETQYF. As DNA, the CDR3 is TGTGCCAGCAGCTTGGACGGCGGGGCCCAAGAGACCCAGTACTTC.

The CDR3 bases are TGCGCCAGCAGCTCACAGGTCGGGGGGTCCTCTGAAGCTTTCTTT. Its protein is CASSSQVGGSSEAFF. V usage is TRBV5-1 and J usage is TRBJ1-1; D might be TRBD1 (5 bases). Trimming left V 3 bases short and J 6 bases short, with 18 bases between. Germline lookup yields CDR1 SGHRS and CDR2 YFSETQ. There are 15 residues in the CDR3. Supplemented by reference TRBV5-1 and TRBJ1-1, the full variable domain reads KAGVTQTPRYLIKTRGQQVTLSCSPISGHRSVSWYQQTPGQGLQFLFEYFSETQRNKGNFPGRFSGRQFSNSRSEMNVSTLELGDSALYLCASSSQVGGSSEAFFGQGTRLTVV.

V and J are TRBV7-3 and TRBJ2-5, with D maybe TRBD2 (7 bases). CDR3 length: 15 amino acids. V lost 5 bases to trimming and J lost 1 base, with 14 bases between them. The germline CDR1 and CDR2 sequences are SGHTA and FQGTGA. CDR3 in amino acids: CASSRVGGLQETQYF. CDR3 bases: TGTGCCAGCAGCCGTGTCGGGGGGCTCCAAGAGACCCAGTACTTC.

The chain employs TRBV30 and TRBJ1-3; D not resolved. Germline CDR1 is GTSNPN and CDR2 is SVGIG (reference sequence). Trimming left V 1 base short and J 0 bases short, with 7 bases between. The CDR3 consists of 14 residues. The CDR3 loop reads CAWSGLLSGNTIYF. DNA of the CDR3: TGTGCCTGGAGTGGGCTCCTCTCTGGAAACACCATATATTTT. The entire variable domain, with the rest obtained from reference TRBV30 and TRBJ1-3, is as follows: SQTIHQWPATLVQPVGSPLSLECTVEGTSNPNLYWYRQAAGRGLQLLFYSVGIGQISSEVPQNLSASRPQDRQFILSSKKLLLSDSGFYLCAWSGLLSGNTIYFGEGSWLTVV.